The 14 T cell receptor beta chains given below trace back to one sample, sequenced in a study of blood T cells in healthy people across ages (dated by TCRdb to 2014 to 2015). Library construction relied on 5' RACE. The instrument was an Illumina HiSeq 2500. A second PCR of roughly 7 to 11 cycles was performed with a sample-barcoded 5' primer and a J-beta primer mix. The public sequencing data were trimmed at Q25 with fastp and processed into clonotypes with MiXCR by TCRdb, which kept only in-frame beta chains. Merged by CDR3 protein, the rows form single entries marked with the most common genes and DNA. Counted in this sample were under 1 million distinct CDR3 sequences; about 42% of them appeared once. Approximately 19% of the sample is held by the ten biggest clonotypes. The sequencing sample was made of blood. The receptors derive from a man aged 55 to 70 in good health.

The rearrangement links TRBV28 to TRBJ2-1; D is perhaps TRBD2 (6 bases). This CDR3 has 15 amino acids. Trimming cost V 3 bases and J 3 bases, with 12 bases left between them. Germline CDR1 MDHEN, CDR2 SYDVKM. The CDR3 here is CASSLNTGGYNEQFF. The CDR3 DNA is TGTGCCAGCAGTTTGAATACCGGGGGCTACAATGAGCAGTTCTTC.

The chain couples TRBV5-5 to TRBJ2-5; weak D call: TRBD1 (5 bases). The CDR3 totals 15 residues. CDR1 and CDR2 from the germline V gene are SGHKS and YYEKEE (reference sequence). The V end lost 3 bases, the J end lost 1 base, and 13 bases lay between the germline ends. This CDR3 reads CASSSGRQSQETQYF. The CDR3 bases are TGTGCCAGCAGCTCCGGCCGACAGAGCCAAGAGACCCAGTACTTC. The variable domain in full, with the rest retrieved from reference TRBV5-5 and TRBJ2-5, is DAGVTQSPTHLIKTRGQQVTLRCSPISGHKSVSWYQQVLGQGPQFIFQYYEKEERGRGNFPDRFSARQFPNYSSELNVNALLLGDSALYLCASSSGRQSQETQYFGPGTRLLVL.

This clonotype was seen only a few times. The rearrangement uses TRBV25-1 and TRBJ1-6; TRBD1 might be the D (6 bases). Germline-derived CDR1 and CDR2 are MGHDK and SYGVNS. Trimming cost V 4 bases and J 7 bases, with 11 bases left between them. The CDR3 extends over 14 amino acids. CDR3 sequence: CASSVYGGNSPLHF. The CDR3 coding sequence is TGTGCCAGCAGTGTATACGGGGGCAATTCACCCCTCCACTTT.

CDR3 nucleotide sequence: TGTGCCAGCGGCGGCGGCCCGAGGGAGACCCAGTACTTC. This translates into CASGGGPRETQYF. The gene calls are TRBV7-7 and TRBJ2-5; D ambiguous. Germline loops: CDR1 SSHAT, CDR2 FNYEAQ (reference sequence). The CDR3 sequence is 13 residues long. Trimming stripped 8 bases from V and 5 bases from J, with 15 bases between.

This clonotype turned up a few times. The chain joins TRBV20-1 to TRBJ1-1, with D maybe TRBD1 (6 bases). The CDR3 is 14 amino acids. V lost 3 bases to trimming and J lost 1 base, with 12 bases between them. Germline V gives CDR1 DFQATT, CDR2 SNEGSKA (reference sequence). The CDR3 DNA is TGCAGTGCTAGGTCGGGGGCGCAGAACACTGAAGCTTTCTTT. Encoded protein: CSARSGAQNTEAFF.

The CDR3 protein is CASSHEGGDTQYF. The CDR3 nucleotides are TGTGCCAGCAGTCATGAGGGGGGGGATACGCAGTATTTT. V gene TRBV7-3 combines with J gene TRBJ2-3, with D possibly matching TRBD2 (7 bases). Trimming removed 6 bases from V and 6 bases from J, with 13 bases in between. Per the germline V gene, CDR1 is SGHTA and CDR2 is FQGTGA. The CDR3 extends over 13 amino acids.

The chain recombines TRBV2 with TRBJ2-1; 9 bases align to TRBD2. The germline V gene encodes CDR1 SNHLY and CDR2 FYNNEI. J gave up 3 bases and V 4 bases, and 7 bases lay outside the gene matches. The CDR3 sequence is 16 residues long. CDR3 nucleotide sequence: TGTGCCAGCAGTGGGCCCAGCGGGGGGATCTACAATGAGCAGTTCTTC. Its translation: CASSGPSGGIYNEQFF.

This rearrangement joins TRBV20-1 to TRBJ2-7; either TRBD1 or TRBD2 may supply D (6 bases each). Germline CDR1 reads DFQATT; CDR2 reads SNEGSKA (reference sequence). Trimming stripped 5 bases from V and 5 bases from J, with 13 bases between. CDR3 size: 12 residues. As DNA, the CDR3 is TGCAGTGCTCACAGGGAGGCGGACGAGCAGTACTTC. Its protein is CSAHREADEQYF.

This clonotype was seen at least ten times. J is TRBJ2-7 and V is TRBV5-8, with D perhaps matching TRBD1 (6 bases). Trimming cost V 2 bases and J 0 bases, with 12 bases left between them. Germline-derived CDR1 and CDR2 are SGHTS and YDEGEE. The CDR3 runs to 15 residues. CDR3 bases: TGTGCCAGCAGCTTTGGCGGACAGAGCTCCTACGAGCAGTACTTC. This translates into CASSFGGQSSYEQYF.

V is TRBV2 and J is TRBJ2-3, with 8 bases that match TRBD2. CDR1 SNHLY and CDR2 FYNNEI come from the germline V gene. The CDR3 spans 14 residues. Trimming cost V 7 bases and J 4 bases; bases outside gene matches: 7. CDR3 bases: TGTGCCAGCACCGCGACTAGCGCAGCAGATACGCAGTATTTT. Residues: CASTATSAADTQYF.

A word on this clonotype: At one end, the junction sequence differs from germline, possibly due to a read error. This chain joins TRBV2 and TRBJ2-5, with TRBD1 identical over 7 bases. Germline V gene sequence: CDR1 SNHLY, CDR2 FYNNEI. CDR3 length: 17 amino acids. The CDR3 region is CASKLGIRQGYQEAQYF. CDR3 nucleotide sequence: TGTGCCAGCAAATTGGGAATACGACAGGGATACCAAGAGGCCCAGTACTTC.

This sequence joins TRBV12-3 or TRBV12-4 and TRBJ2-5; the D gene could be TRBD1 or TRBD2 (5 bases each). V shed 4 bases and J shed 2 bases, with 14 bases lying between them. The CDR3 consists of 15 residues. Written as DNA, the CDR3 is TGTGCCAGCAGTTATGGGATGGGGACGCAAGAGACCCAGTACTTC. Its translation: CASSYGMGTQETQYF.

The V call is TRBV12-3 or TRBV12-4, the J call TRBJ1-6; tentatively, D is TRBD1 (5 bases). This CDR3 contains 13 residues. Trimming left V 7 bases short and J 10 bases short, with 14 bases between. CDR3: CASNRDLRSPLHF. The CDR3 DNA reads as TGTGCCAGCAACCGGGACCTGCGGTCACCCCTCCACTTT.

The chain is built from TRBV7-2 and TRBJ2-5, with 8 nucleotides matching TRBD2. J gave up 5 bases and V 7 bases, and 6 bases lay outside the gene matches. The germline gives CDR1 SGHTA, CDR2 FQGNSA. The length of the CDR3 is 13 residues. CDR3 DNA: TGTGCCAGCACCCCACTAGCGGATGAGACCCAGTACTTC. Translating it yields CASTPLADETQYF.